This passage covers 8 T cell receptor beta chains from one sample sequenced in a study of early T cells in non-severe SARS-CoV-2 infection. MiXCR, run by TCRdb on the 5' RACE reads, gives a single entry per CDR3 protein. This table holds 70,000 to 95,000 distinct CDR3 sequences, about a sixth found once. The sample taken for sequencing was whole blood. These receptors originate from an adult who was a healthcare worker with PCR-confirmed SARS-CoV-2 infection or an uninfected control (not recorded which).

V usage is TRBV27 and J usage is TRBJ2-7; 9 nucleotides agree with TRBD1. Germline CDR1 is MNHEY and CDR2 is SMNVEV (reference sequence). The CDR3 runs to 17 residues. The trim removed 10 bases at V and 4 bases at J, leaving 20 bases unmatched. The CDR3 spells CANLTPTGQGTLYEQYF. The CDR3 DNA is TGTGCCAATTTGACGCCCACGGGACAGGGTACATTGTACGAGCAGTACTTC.

The chain links TRBV7-3 to TRBJ2-7, with 10 bases that match TRBD1. The germline gives CDR1 SGHTA, CDR2 FQGTGA. This CDR3 has 18 residues. V shed 5 bases and J 3 bases; nucleotides not matched to a gene: 16. Here the CDR3 reads CASSPTPLRTGGIYEQYF. CDR3 sequence (DNA): TGTGCCAGCAGCCCCACTCCCCTTCGGACAGGGGGGATCTACGAGCAGTACTTC.

This clonotype has ten or more counts. The rearrangement links TRBV20-1 to TRBJ2-1, with 10 bases identical to TRBD2. Germline values: CDR1 DFQATT, CDR2 SNEGSKA (reference sequence). V lost 3 bases to trimming and J lost 6 bases; unmatched junction nucleotides: 5. The CDR3 is 14 residues long. The DNA of the CDR3 is TGCAGTGCTAGCACCAGCGGGAGGGCCAATGAGCAGTTCTTC. It yields the protein CSASTSGRANEQFF.

This clonotype was seen at least ten times. This chain uses TRBV5-8 with TRBJ2-7; D is ambiguous. Germline assignment: CDR1 SGHTS and CDR2 YDEGEE. The CDR3 totals 12 residues. V shed 0 bases and J shed 3 bases, with 4 bases lying between them. This CDR3 reads CASSLGNYEQYF. The CDR3 bases are TGTGCCAGCAGCTTGGGCAACTACGAGCAGTACTTC.

This clonotype was counted a few times. The chain uses TRBV11-3 and TRBJ2-1; D possibly corresponds to TRBD1 (6 bases). This CDR3 has 15 residues. The germline gives CDR1 SGHNT, CDR2 YENEEA. Trimming removed 3 bases from V and 0 bases from J, with 9 bases in between. CDR3: CASSFGQLSYNEQFF. In DNA form, the CDR3 reads TGTGCCAGCAGCTTCGGACAGCTCTCCTACAATGAGCAGTTCTTC.

J is TRBJ2-3 and V is TRBV20-1; 10 nucleotides line up with TRBD2. This CDR3 has 17 residues. Losses at the gene ends were 0 bases for V and 2 bases for J; bases not matched to a gene: 8. Germline V gene lookup returns CDR1 DFQATT and CDR2 SNEGSKA (reference sequence). CDR3 coding DNA: TGCAGTGCTAGAGAAAGGTTTAGCGGGAGGAACACAGATACGCAGTATTTT. It is translated as CSARERFSGRNTDTQYF.

This clonotype was observed a handful of times. This chain joins TRBV21-1 and TRBJ2-7; the table's D call of TRBD1 was not tested on the DNA. TRBV21-1 is given as a pseudogene. This CDR3 is 15 amino acids long. The CDR3 nucleotides are TGTGCCAGCAGCAAAAGAGGAGCAGGGTTCGACGAGCAGTACTTC. Translation: CASSKRGAGFDEQYF.

The chain joins TRBV7-6 to TRBJ2-7; D remains ambiguous. Trimming cost V 1 base and J 0 bases, with 13 bases left between them. Germline V CDR1 and CDR2: SGHVS, FNYEAQ. The CDR3 spans 16 residues. CDR3 nucleotide sequence: TGTGCCAGCAGCTTAGGGGGTAGGTGGAGCTCCTACGAGCAGTACTTC. Protein product: CASSLGGRWSSYEQYF.